This entry lists 26 T cell receptor beta chains sequenced from one sample in a study of cytomegalovirus exposure and HLA in healthy donors. Use of 60 Vbeta and 13 Jbeta primers characterized the PCR. Measured with immunoSEQ multiplex PCR; TCRdb has only the in-frame clones, and not every one. This sample carries about 170,000 clones, around 73% of them seen once, and the ten largest clones take approximately 5.6%. Material for sequencing was PBMCs. These receptors all come from a woman under 30 in good health and CMV-seropositive.

The V gene is TRBV18, the J gene TRBJ2-3; D not resolved. V was trimmed by 3 bases and J by 2 bases, leaving 3 bases between them. The CDR3 loop spans 12 amino acids. CDR1 KGHSH and CDR2 LQKENI come from the germline V gene. In DNA form, the CDR3 reads TGTGCCAGCTCACCTAACACAGATACGCAGTATTTT. Amino acid sequence: CASSPNTDTQYF. The full variable domain, in which reference TRBV18 and TRBJ2-3 provide the parts outside the CDR3, is NAGVMQNPRHLVRRRGQEARLRCSPMKGHSHVYWYRQLPEEGLKFMVYLQKENIIDESGMPKERFSAEFPKEGPSILRIQQVVRGDSAAYFCASSPNTDTQYFGPGTRLTVL.

The chain couples TRBV4-2 to TRBJ1-1; maybe TRBD1 (6 bases). CDR1 is LGHNA, CDR2 YNFKEQ, per germline. This CDR3 contains 13 residues. V was clipped by 0 bases and J by 7 bases, with 9 bases between them. CDR3 sequence (DNA): TGTGCCAGCAGCCAAGATTTGGACAGTGAAGCTTTCTTT. It yields the protein CASSQDLDSEAFF.

This clone was seen a few times. The chain combines TRBV5-1 with TRBJ2-1; no clear D. Germline-derived CDR1 and CDR2 are SGHRS and YFSETQ. The CDR3 has 14 residues. Trimming left V 0 bases short and J 3 bases short, with 7 bases between. The CDR3 here is CASSLDTVYNEQFF. The CDR3 nucleotides read TGCGCCAGCAGCTTGGACACAGTCTACAATGAGCAGTTCTTC.

The rearrangement uses TRBV10-3 and TRBJ2-5; D possibly corresponds to TRBD1 (7 bases). V was trimmed by 3 bases and J by 5 bases, leaving 16 bases between them. Germline V gene lookup returns CDR1 ENHRY and CDR2 SYGVKD. The CDR3 length is 15 residues. The CDR3 is CAISDLRRGQETQYF. The CDR3, as DNA: TGTGCCATCAGTGACTTAAGGAGGGGGCAGGAGACCCAGTACTTC.

This clone has only a few counts. This chain links TRBV19 with TRBJ1-2, with D possibly matching TRBD1 (6 bases). Trimming left V 7 bases short and J 7 bases short, with 25 bases between. Germline V gene sequence: CDR1 LNHDA, CDR2 SQIVND (reference sequence). The CDR3 consists of 16 residues. CDR3: CASTPTGLSRISGYTF. In DNA, the CDR3 is TGTGCCAGTACCCCGACAGGTTTGTCGAGAATTAGTGGCTACACCTTC.

This clone was detected only once. V and J are TRBV5-1 and TRBJ1-4, with 8 bases fitting TRBD1. The germline V gene has CDR1 SGHRS and CDR2 YFSETQ. V lost 8 bases and J lost 7; bases outside the gene matches: 13. CDR3 length: 15 residues. This CDR3 reads CASGRGPTEREKLFF. In DNA form, the CDR3 reads TGCGCCAGTGGCAGGGGGCCCACCGAGCGTGAAAAACTGTTTTTT.

V and J are TRBV10-3 and TRBJ2-5; TRBD2 aligns across 8 bases. V lost 2 bases and J lost 3; bases outside the gene matches: 11. Per the germline V gene, CDR1 is ENHRY and CDR2 is SYGVKD. The CDR3 runs 17 residues. CDR3 sequence (DNA): TGTGCCATCAGTGAGGGACCCCCGGGGGGGGTAAAAGAGACCCAGTACTTC. It translates to CAISEGPPGGVKETQYF.

About this clone: The CDR3 does not end in the conserved phenylalanine or tryptophan, so this is likely a read error. It is unclear where the CDR3 begins or ends on the DNA, so no DNA is shown, and the CDR3 is as TCRdb lists it. This chain connects TRBV4-3 to TRBJ2-7; the tabulated D call, TRBD1, remains unverified against the DNA. Germline CDR1 is LGHNA and CDR2 is YSLEER. The CDR3 has 13 amino acids, counting both end residues. CDR3 sequence: CASSQVVGDRVIL.

V usage is TRBV5-1 and J usage is TRBJ1-2, with D possibly TRBD1 on 5 matching bases. This CDR3 has 14 residues. V shed 0 bases and J shed 5 bases, with 11 bases lying between them. Germline V CDR1 and CDR2: SGHRS, YFSETQ. CDR3 in amino acids: CASSLDGAGYGYTF. Written as DNA, the CDR3 is TGCGCCAGCAGCTTGGATGGGGCGGGGTATGGCTACACCTTC.

On this clone: The junction departs from the called germline gene at one end, perhaps through a read error. The chain recombines TRBV7-7 with TRBJ2-5, with D possibly TRBD1 on 5 matching bases. CDR1 SSHAT and CDR2 FNYEAQ come from the germline V gene (reference sequence). The CDR3 is made up of 13 amino acids. The CDR3, as DNA: TGTGCTAGCAGCCCCGGGCAGGGAAAGACCCAGTACTTC. Translating gives CASSPGQGKTQYF.

V gene TRBV21-1 combines with J gene TRBJ1-2; TRBD1 is taken as the D call from the table, unchecked against the DNA. TRBV21-1 is marked as a pseudogene. CDR3 length: 16 residues. CDR3 amino acids: CASSKEEGGVIYGYTF. The CDR3 coding sequence is TGTGCCAGCAGCAAAGAGGAAGGGGGCGTTATCTATGGCTACACCTTC.

V is TRBV9 and J is TRBJ1-4; 12 bases are shared with TRBD1. This CDR3 is built from 17 residues. Germline assignment: CDR1 SGDLS and CDR2 YYNGEE. Losses at the gene ends were 4 bases for V and 5 bases for J; bases not matched to a gene: 9. CDR3 region: CASSPPGTGGGNEKLFF. CDR3 DNA: TGTGCCAGCAGCCCCCCCGGGACAGGGGGCGGAAATGAAAAACTGTTTTTT.

The rearrangement links TRBV11-3 to TRBJ1-1, with TRBD1 as a possible D gene (6 bases). CDR1 is SGHNT and CDR2 is YENEEA in the germline V gene. Between the trimmed V and J ends, which lost 5 bases and 6 bases, there was a span of 16 bases. The CDR3 is 14 amino acids. CDR3 residues: CASSRTGQSPEAFF. Written as DNA, the CDR3 is TGTGCCAGCAGCCGAACCGGACAGTCGCCTGAAGCTTTCTTT.

This clone was recorded once. The chain employs TRBV7-2 and TRBJ2-1, with a tentative D call TRBD1 (6 bases). Trimming took 4 bases from V and 8 from J, leaving 18 bases between them. Germline CDR1 and CDR2: SGHTA and FQGNSA. The CDR3 covers 15 residues. The CDR3 protein is CASSSPTPNRDEQFF. CDR3 nucleotide sequence: TGTGCCAGCAGCTCCCCGACCCCGAACAGGGATGAGCAGTTCTTC.

The V gene is TRBV11-2, the J gene TRBJ1-2; TRBD1 agrees at 8 bases. Germline V lookup: CDR1 SGHAT, CDR2 FQNNGV. This CDR3 spans 16 amino acids. J was trimmed by 6 bases and V by 1 base; bases with no gene match: 10. The CDR3 loop is CASSLVRGGQGDGYTF. Here the CDR3 DNA reads TGTGCCAGCAGCTTAGTGAGGGGTGGACAGGGCGATGGCTACACCTTC.

J is TRBJ1-1 and V is TRBV6-5, with D unclear. The CDR3 runs to 13 residues. Trimming left V 5 bases short and J 5 bases short, with 12 bases between. Germline lookup yields CDR1 MNHEY and CDR2 SVGAGI. For the CDR3, the DNA is TGTGCCAGCAGTCGCGGGTTTATGACTGAAGCTTTCTTT. It is translated as CASSRGFMTEAFF.

To note about this clone: Other nucleotide sequences in the sample specify the same CDR3. V usage is TRBV29-1 and J usage is TRBJ1-1; 7 bases match TRBD1. The CDR3 has 12 amino acids. Germline trimming cut 4 bases from V and 7 bases from J; bases unmatched to any gene: 6. Per the germline V gene, CDR1 is SQVTM and CDR2 is ANQGSEA. The CDR3 reads CSVGAQGGEAFF. The CDR3 nucleotides read TGCAGCGTTGGGGCTCAGGGGGGTGAAGCTTTCTTT. The whole variable domain, remainder taken from reference TRBV29-1 and TRBJ1-1, is SAVISQKPSRDICQRGTSLTIQCQVDSQVTMMFWYRQQPGQSLTLIATANQGSEATYESGFVIDKFPISRPNLTFSTLTVSNMSPEDSSIYLCSVGAQGGEAFFGQGTRLTVV.

V gene TRBV28 combines with J gene TRBJ2-4; tentative D call: TRBD1 (6 bases). The germline V gene has CDR1 MDHEN and CDR2 SYDVKM. There are 17 residues in the CDR3. V gave up 6 bases and J gave up 0 bases, with 18 bases separating them. In DNA form, the CDR3 reads TGTGCCAGCAGCCCCCCGCGGACAGCCATAGCCAAAAACATTCAGTACTTC. It specifies CASSPPRTAIAKNIQYF.

J is TRBJ2-3 and V is TRBV7-2; 9 positions match TRBD2. Germline V gene lookup returns CDR1 SGHTA and CDR2 FQGNSA. This CDR3 contains 15 residues. Trimming at V came to 1 base and at J to 4 bases, leaving 3 bases not matched to a gene. CDR3 sequence: CASSLGGGAADTQYF. The CDR3 region has the DNA TGTGCCAGCAGCTTAGGCGGGGGGGCTGCAGATACGCAGTATTTT.

The rearrangement links TRBV6-4 to TRBJ2-1, with a tentative D call TRBD2 (5 bases). The CDR3 has 15 residues. Germline V gene data show CDR1 as MRHNA and CDR2 as SNTAGT. Trimming cost V 6 bases and J 1 base, with 13 bases left between them. CDR3 sequence: CASSGERDSYNEQFF. The DNA for the CDR3 is TGTGCCAGCAGCGGGGAGCGAGATTCCTACAATGAGCAGTTCTTC.

This chain links TRBV6-6 with TRBJ2-2; maybe TRBD2 (5 bases). The CDR3 is 16 residues long. The V gene's germline CDR1 is MNHNY and CDR2 SVGAGI (reference sequence). Trimming removed 5 bases from V and 4 bases from J, with 17 bases in between. The CDR3 reads CASSGIYSDGTGELFF. The CDR3 bases are TGTGCCAGCAGTGGAATCTATAGCGACGGCACCGGGGAGCTGTTTTTT.

This clone was seen only a few times. This chain links TRBV6-1 with TRBJ1-3; 9 bases agree with TRBD1. The trim removed 2 bases at V and 2 bases at J, leaving 4 bases unmatched. Germline V lookup: CDR1 MNHNS, CDR2 SASEGT. This CDR3 is 16 amino acids long. CDR3 sequence (DNA): TGTGCCAGCAGTGAACAAACAGGGGGCCCTGGAAACACCATATATTTT. Its translation is CASSEQTGGPGNTIYF.

The chain joins TRBV5-1 to TRBJ2-7, with D perhaps TRBD1 (6 bases). The CDR3 has 11 residues. CDR1 and CDR2 from the germline V gene are SGHRS and YFSETQ. The germline V and J ends were trimmed by 4 bases and 7 bases, with 9 bases remaining between them. This chain's CDR3 is CASSIQGEQYF. CDR3 in DNA: TGCGCCAGCAGCATTCAGGGGGAGCAGTACTTC.

This clone was seen a few times. The V and J genes are TRBV18 and TRBJ1-1, with 7 bases that match TRBD1. The V gene end was trimmed by 6 bases and the J gene end by 4 bases; junction bases not matched to a gene: 11. The CDR3 covers 15 residues. Germline V gives CDR1 KGHSH, CDR2 LQKENI. The CDR3 sequence: CASSRQGEGSTEAFF. DNA of the CDR3: TGTGCCAGCTCCCGACAGGGTGAAGGCAGCACTGAAGCTTTCTTT.

This clone was seen only a few times. This chain joins TRBV25-1 and TRBJ1-4; TRBD1 aligns across 8 bases. CDR1 MGHDK and CDR2 SYGVNS come from the germline V gene. This CDR3 spans 16 amino acids. V gave up 3 bases and J gave up 4 bases; unmatched junction bases: 7. The CDR3 coding sequence is TGTGCCAGCAGTGACCACCAGGGGGCCGTTAATGAAAAACTGTTTTTT. Its protein is CASSDHQGAVNEKLFF.

This clone turned up a few times. The rearrangement links TRBV4-3 to TRBJ1-2; 9 nucleotides match TRBD1. Germline V gene sequence: CDR1 LGHNA, CDR2 YSLEER. The CDR3 contains 15 residues. V dropped 0 bases and J dropped 8; count of bases not matched to a gene: 7. The CDR3 DNA reads as TGCGCCAGCAGCCAAGATCGGGGACAGGGTCAAGGCTACACCTTC. It yields the protein CASSQDRGQGQGYTF.